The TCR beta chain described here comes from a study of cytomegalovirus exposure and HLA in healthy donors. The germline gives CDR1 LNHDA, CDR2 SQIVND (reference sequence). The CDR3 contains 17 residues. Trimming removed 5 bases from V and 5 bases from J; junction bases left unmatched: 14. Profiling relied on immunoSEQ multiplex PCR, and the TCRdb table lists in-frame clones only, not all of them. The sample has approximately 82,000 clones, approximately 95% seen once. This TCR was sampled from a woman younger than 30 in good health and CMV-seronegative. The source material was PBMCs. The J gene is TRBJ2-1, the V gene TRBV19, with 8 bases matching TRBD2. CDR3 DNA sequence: TGTGCCAGTAGTTCCGACTGGGGACTAGGGACCGACAATGAGCAGTTCTTC. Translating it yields CASSSDWGLGTDNEQFF.